The T cell receptor beta chain described here comes from a study of blood T cells in healthy people across ages. Worth noting for this clonotype: Its matching antigen is unknown.

A J-beta primer mix and a sample-barcoded 5' primer were used in a second PCR of roughly 6 to 11 cycles. Each CDR3 protein is one row after TCRdb ran MiXCR on the 5' RACE reads. This table has 790,000 or so distinct CDR3 sequences, 46% appearing once. The CDR3 covers 14 residues. Germline V gene data show CDR1 as DFQATT and CDR2 as SNEGSKA (reference sequence). Study-level results: Percentage of naive T cells showed a strong correlation with TCR beta diversity. Investigators treated diversity estimates from one million T cells as underestimates. Naive CD4+ cell counts and diversity both ran higher in long-lived than in aged donors. Donor CMV infection status was unknown, possibly confounding age-related changes in expanded clonotypes.

The rearrangement joins TRBV20-1 to TRBJ2-7; TRBD2 matches at 8 bases. The closer fit of TRBJ2-4 to the DNA end suggests the J call may be wrong. The sequenced sample consisted of blood. The sequence derives from a man older than 75 in good health. The CDR3 DNA follows: TGCAGTGCGTCGGGACTAGTCAGTGAAAACATTCAGTACTTC. Translating it yields CSASGLVSENIQYF.